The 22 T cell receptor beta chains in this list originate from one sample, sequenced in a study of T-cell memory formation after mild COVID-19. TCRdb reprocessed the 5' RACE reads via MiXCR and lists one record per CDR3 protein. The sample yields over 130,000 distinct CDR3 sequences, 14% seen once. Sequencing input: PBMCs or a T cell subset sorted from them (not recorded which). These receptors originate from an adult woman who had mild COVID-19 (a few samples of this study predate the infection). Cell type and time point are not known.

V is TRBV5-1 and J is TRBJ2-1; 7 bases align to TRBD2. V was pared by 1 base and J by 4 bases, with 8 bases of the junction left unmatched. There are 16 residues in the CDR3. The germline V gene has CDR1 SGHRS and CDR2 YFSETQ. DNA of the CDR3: TGCGCCAGCAGCTTGAGGCTAGCGGAAATTTACAATGAGCAGTTCTTC. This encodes CASSLRLAEIYNEQFF. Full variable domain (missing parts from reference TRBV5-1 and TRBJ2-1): KAGVTQTPRYLIKTRGQQVTLSCSPISGHRSVSWYQQTPGQGLQFLFEYFSETQRNKGNFPGRFSGRQFSNSRSEMNVSTLELGDSALYLCASSLRLAEIYNEQFFGPGTRLTVL.

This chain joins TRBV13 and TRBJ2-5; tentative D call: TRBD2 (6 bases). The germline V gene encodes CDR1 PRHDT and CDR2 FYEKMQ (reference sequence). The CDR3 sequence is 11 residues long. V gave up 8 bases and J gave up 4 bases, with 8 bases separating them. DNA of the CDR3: TGTGCCAGCTCCGGGGGAGAGACCCAGTACTTC. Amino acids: CASSGGETQYF. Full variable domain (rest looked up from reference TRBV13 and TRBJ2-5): AAGVIQSPRHLIKEKRETATLKCYPIPRHDTVYWYQQGPGQDPQFLISFYEKMQSDKGSIPDRFSAQQFSDYHSELNMSSLELGDSALYFCASSGGETQYFGPGTRLLVL.

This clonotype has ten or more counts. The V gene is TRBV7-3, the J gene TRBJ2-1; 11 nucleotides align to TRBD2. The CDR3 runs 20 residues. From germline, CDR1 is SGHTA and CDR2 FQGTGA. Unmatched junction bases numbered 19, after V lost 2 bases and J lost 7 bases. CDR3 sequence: CASSLPLGTSGSGAGNEQFF. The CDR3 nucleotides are TGTGCCAGCAGCTTACCCCTCGGGACTAGCGGTTCCGGGGCCGGGAATGAGCAGTTCTTC.

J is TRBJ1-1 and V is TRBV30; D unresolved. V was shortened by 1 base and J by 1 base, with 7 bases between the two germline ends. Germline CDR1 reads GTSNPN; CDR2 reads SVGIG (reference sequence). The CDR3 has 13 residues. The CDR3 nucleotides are TGTGCCTGGAGTGGGCACGAGAACACTGAAGCTTTCTTT. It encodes CAWSGHENTEAFF.

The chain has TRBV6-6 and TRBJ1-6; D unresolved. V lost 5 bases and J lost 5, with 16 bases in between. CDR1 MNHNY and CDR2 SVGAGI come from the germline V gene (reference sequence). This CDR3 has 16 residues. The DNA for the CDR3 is TGTGCCAGCAGTCAACCTGGGGAGAATAATAATTCACCCCTCCACTTT. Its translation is CASSQPGENNNSPLHF.

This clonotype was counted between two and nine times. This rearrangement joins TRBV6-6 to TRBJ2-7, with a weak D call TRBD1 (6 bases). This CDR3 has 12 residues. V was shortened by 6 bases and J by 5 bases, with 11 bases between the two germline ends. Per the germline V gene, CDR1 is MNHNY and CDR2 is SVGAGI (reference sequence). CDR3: CASSPTGHEQYF. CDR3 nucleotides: TGTGCCAGCAGCCCCACAGGGCACGAGCAGTACTTC.

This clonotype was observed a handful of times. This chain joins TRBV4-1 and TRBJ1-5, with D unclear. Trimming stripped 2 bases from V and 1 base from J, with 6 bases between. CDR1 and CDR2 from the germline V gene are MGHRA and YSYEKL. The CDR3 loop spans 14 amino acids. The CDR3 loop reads CASSQRLSNQPQHF. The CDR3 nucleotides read TGCGCCAGCAGCCAAAGACTCAGCAATCAGCCCCAGCATTTT.

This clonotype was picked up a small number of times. CDR3 coding DNA: TGTGCCAGCAGTGACAGGACCAGCTCCTACAATGAGCAGTTCTTC. It yields the protein CASSDRTSSYNEQFF. The chain uses TRBV27 and TRBJ2-1, with D possibly matching TRBD1 (6 bases). V dropped 5 bases and J dropped 0 bases, with 11 bases sitting between them. CDR1 is MNHEY, CDR2 SMNVEV, per germline (reference sequence). The CDR3 is made up of 15 amino acids.

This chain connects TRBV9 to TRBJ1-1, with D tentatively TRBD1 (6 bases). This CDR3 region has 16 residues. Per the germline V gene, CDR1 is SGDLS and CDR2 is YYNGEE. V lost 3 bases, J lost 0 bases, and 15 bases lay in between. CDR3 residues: CASSGPQGRMNTEAFF. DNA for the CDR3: TGTGCCAGCAGCGGACCACAGGGAAGAATGAACACTGAAGCTTTCTTT.

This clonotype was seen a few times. The CDR3 bases are TGCAGTGCTAGGCAGGTCTCCTACGAGCAGTACTTC. Residues: CSARQVSYEQYF. The V call is TRBV20-1, the J call TRBJ2-7; D call uncertain. The V end lost 3 bases, the J end lost 0 bases, and 6 bases lay between the germline ends. The CDR3 covers 12 residues. Germline CDR1 DFQATT, CDR2 SNEGSKA (reference sequence).

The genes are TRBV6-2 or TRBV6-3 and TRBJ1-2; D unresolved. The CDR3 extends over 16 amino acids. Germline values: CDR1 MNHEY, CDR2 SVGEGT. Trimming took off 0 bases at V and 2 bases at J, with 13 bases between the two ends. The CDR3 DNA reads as TGTGCCAGCAGTTACTCCCTCCGCGAAGGAAACTATGGCTACACCTTC. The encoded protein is CASSYSLREGNYGYTF.

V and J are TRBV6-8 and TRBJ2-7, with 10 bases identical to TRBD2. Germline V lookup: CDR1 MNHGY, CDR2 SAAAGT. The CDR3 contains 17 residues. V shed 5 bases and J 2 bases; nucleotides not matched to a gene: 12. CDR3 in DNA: TGTGCCAGCAGTCCTCCGGGACTAGCGCGAGGACCCTACGAGCAGTACTTC. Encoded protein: CASSPPGLARGPYEQYF.

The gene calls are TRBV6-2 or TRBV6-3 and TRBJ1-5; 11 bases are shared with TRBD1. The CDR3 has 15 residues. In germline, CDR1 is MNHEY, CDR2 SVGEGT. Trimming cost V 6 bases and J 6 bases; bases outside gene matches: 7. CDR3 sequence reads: CASSRGQGAAQPQHF. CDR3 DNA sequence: TGTGCCAGCAGCCGAGGACAGGGGGCCGCTCAGCCCCAGCATTTT.

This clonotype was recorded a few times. CDR3 bases: TGTGCCAGCAGTTTTTTTGGGAACTCCTACGAGCAGTACTTC. Protein product: CASSFFGNSYEQYF. The chain links TRBV12-3 or TRBV12-4 to TRBJ2-7; D unclear. CDR3 size: 14 residues. With 3 bases removed from V and 0 bases from J, the gap between germline ends came to 9 bases.

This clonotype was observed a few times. As DNA, the CDR3 is TGTGCCAGCAGCCCTACGGGACAGAGCACAGATACGCAGTATTTT. Its protein product is CASSPTGQSTDTQYF. The gene calls are TRBV7-9 and TRBJ2-3; 7 bases map to TRBD1. Per the germline V gene, CDR1 is SEHNR and CDR2 is FQNEAQ (reference sequence). The CDR3 extends over 15 amino acids. The ends lost 5 bases at V and 0 bases at J; junction bases unmatched: 5.

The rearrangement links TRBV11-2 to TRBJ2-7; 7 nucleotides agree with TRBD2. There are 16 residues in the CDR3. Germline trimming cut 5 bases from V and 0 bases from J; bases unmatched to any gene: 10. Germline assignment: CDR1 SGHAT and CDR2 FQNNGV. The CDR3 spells CASSRPWGGASYEQYF. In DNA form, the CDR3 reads TGTGCCAGCAGCCGCCCTTGGGGAGGGGCCTCCTACGAGCAGTACTTC.

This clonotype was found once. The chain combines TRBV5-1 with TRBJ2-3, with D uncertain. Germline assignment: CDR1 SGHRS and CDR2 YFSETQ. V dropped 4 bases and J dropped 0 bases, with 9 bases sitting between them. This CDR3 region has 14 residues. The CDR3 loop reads CASSRISSTDTQYF. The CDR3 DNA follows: TGCGCCAGCAGCAGAATATCTAGCACAGATACGCAGTATTTT. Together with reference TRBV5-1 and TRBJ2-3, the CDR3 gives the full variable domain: KAGVTQTPRYLIKTRGQQVTLSCSPISGHRSVSWYQQTPGQGLQFLFEYFSETQRNKGNFPGRFSGRQFSNSRSEMNVSTLELGDSALYLCASSRISSTDTQYFGPGTRLTVL.

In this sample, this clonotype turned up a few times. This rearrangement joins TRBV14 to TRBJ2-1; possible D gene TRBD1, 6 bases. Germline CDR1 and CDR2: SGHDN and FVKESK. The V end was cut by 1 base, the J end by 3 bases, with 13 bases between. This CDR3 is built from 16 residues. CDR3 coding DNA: TGTGCCAGCAGCCAAGTTTTCGGGACACTCTACAATGAGCAGTTCTTC. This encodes CASSQVFGTLYNEQFF.

In DNA form, the CDR3 reads TGTGCCAGCAACGAGAGGGACACCGGGGAGCTGTTTTTT. Translating gives CASNERDTGELFF. J is TRBJ2-2 and V is TRBV6-2 or TRBV6-3, with D maybe TRBD2 (5 bases). V was shortened by 7 bases and J by 3 bases, with 9 bases between the two germline ends. The CDR3 has 13 residues. Germline lookup yields CDR1 MNHEY and CDR2 SVGEGT.

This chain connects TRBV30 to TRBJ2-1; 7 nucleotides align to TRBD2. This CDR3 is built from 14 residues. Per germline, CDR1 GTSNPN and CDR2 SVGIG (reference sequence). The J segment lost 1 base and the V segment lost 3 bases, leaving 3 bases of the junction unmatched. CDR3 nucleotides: TGTGCCTGGAGATTTAGCGGGTCCTACAATGAGCAGTTCTTC. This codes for CAWRFSGSYNEQFF.

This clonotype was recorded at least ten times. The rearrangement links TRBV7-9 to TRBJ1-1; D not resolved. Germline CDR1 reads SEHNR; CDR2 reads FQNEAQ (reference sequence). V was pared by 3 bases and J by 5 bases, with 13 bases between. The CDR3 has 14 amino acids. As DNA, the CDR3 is TGTGCCAGCAGCTTGAAGGGCGGTGGAACTGAAGCTTTCTTT. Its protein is CASSLKGGGTEAFF.

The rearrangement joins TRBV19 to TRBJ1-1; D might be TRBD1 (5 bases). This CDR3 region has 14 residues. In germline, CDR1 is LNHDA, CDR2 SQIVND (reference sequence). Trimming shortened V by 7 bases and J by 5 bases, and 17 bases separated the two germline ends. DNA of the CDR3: TGTGCCAGTACCATATCGGGGGAGGGAACTGAAGCTTTCTTT. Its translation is CASTISGEGTEAFF.